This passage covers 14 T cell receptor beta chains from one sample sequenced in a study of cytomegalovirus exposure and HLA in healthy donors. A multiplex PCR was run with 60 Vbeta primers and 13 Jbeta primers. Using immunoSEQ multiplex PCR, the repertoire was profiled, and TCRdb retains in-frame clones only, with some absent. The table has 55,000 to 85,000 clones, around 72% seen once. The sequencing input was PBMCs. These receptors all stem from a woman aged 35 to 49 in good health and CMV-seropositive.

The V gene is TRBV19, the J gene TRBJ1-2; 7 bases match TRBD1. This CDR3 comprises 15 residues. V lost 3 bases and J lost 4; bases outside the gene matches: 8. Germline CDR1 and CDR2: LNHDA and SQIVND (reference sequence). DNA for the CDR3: TGTGCCAGTAGTATTGCCCTGGGACAGCGCTATGGCTACACCTTC. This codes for CASSIALGQRYGYTF. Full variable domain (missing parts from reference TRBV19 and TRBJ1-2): DGGITQSPKYLFRKEGQNVTLSCEQNLNHDAMYWYRQDPGQGLRLIYYSQIVNDFQKGDIAEGYSVSREKKESFPLTVTSAQKNPTAFYLCASSIALGQRYGYTFGSGTRLTVV.

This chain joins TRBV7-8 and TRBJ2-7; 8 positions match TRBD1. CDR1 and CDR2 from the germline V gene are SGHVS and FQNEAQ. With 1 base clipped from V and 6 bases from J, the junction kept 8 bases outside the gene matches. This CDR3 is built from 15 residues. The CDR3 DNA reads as TGTGCCAGCAGCTTAGTATCGGGACAGGTCACCGAGCAGTACTTC. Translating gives CASSLVSGQVTEQYF.

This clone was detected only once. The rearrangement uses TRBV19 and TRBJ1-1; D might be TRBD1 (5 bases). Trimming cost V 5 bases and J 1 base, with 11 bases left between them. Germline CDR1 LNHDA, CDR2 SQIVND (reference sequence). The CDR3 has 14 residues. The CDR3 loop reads CASSVPGGNTEAFF. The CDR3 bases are TGTGCCAGTAGTGTGCCCGGGGGGAACACTGAAGCTTTCTTT. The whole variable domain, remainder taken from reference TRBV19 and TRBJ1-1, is DGGITQSPKYLFRKEGQNVTLSCEQNLNHDAMYWYRQDPGQGLRLIYYSQIVNDFQKGDIAEGYSVSREKKESFPLTVTSAQKNPTAFYLCASSVPGGNTEAFFGQGTRLTVV.

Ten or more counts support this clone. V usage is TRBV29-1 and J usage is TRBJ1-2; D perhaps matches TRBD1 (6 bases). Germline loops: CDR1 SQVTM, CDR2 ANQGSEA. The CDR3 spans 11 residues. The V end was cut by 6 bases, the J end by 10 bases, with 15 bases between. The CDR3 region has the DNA TGCAGCGTACGGGACAATACGAACTACACCTTC. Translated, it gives CSVRDNTNYTF. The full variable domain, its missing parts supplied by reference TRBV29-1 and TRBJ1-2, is SAVISQKPSRDICQRGTSLTIQCQVDSQVTMMFWYRQQPGQSLTLIATANQGSEATYESGFVIDKFPISRPNLTFSTLTVSNMSPEDSSIYLCSVRDNTNYTFGSGTRLTVV.

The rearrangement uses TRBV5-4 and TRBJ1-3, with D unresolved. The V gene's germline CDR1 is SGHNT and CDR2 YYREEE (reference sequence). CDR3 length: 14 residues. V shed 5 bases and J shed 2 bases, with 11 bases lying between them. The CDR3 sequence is CASRNREAGNTIYF. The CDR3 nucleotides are TGTGCCAGCAGGAATCGAGAAGCTGGAAACACCATATATTTT.

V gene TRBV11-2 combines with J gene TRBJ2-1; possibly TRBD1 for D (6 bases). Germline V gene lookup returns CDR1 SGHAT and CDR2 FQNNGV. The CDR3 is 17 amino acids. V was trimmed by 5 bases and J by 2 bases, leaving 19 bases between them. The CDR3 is CASSDWDTPEPYNEQFF. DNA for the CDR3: TGTGCCAGCAGCGATTGGGACACCCCAGAACCCTACAATGAGCAGTTCTTC.

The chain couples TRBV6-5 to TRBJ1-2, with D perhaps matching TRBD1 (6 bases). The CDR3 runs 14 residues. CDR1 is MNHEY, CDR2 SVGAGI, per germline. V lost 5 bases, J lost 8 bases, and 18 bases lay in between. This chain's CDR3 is CASSPDTGRRGYTF. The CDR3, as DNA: TGTGCCAGCAGTCCAGACACAGGGCGTAGGGGCTACACCTTC.

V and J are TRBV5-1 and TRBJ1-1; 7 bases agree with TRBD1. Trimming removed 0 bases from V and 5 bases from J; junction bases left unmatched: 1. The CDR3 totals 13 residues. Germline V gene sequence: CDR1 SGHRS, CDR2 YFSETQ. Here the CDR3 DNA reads TGCGCCAGCAGCTTGGAACAGGGGACTGAAGCTTTCTTT. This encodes CASSLEQGTEAFF. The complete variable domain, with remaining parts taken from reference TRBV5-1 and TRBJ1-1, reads KAGVTQTPRYLIKTRGQQVTLSCSPISGHRSVSWYQQTPGQGLQFLFEYFSETQRNKGNFPGRFSGRQFSNSRSEMNVSTLELGDSALYLCASSLEQGTEAFFGQGTRLTVV.

The CDR3: CASRFSGLRREKLFF. For the CDR3, the DNA is TGTGCCAGCAGATTTAGTGGGCTCCGGCGTGAAAAACTGTTTTTT. V and J are TRBV11-2 and TRBJ1-4; D is ambiguous. The V end was cut by 6 bases, the J end by 7 bases, with 18 bases between. The CDR3 sequence is 15 residues long. CDR1 is SGHAT, CDR2 FQNNGV, per germline.

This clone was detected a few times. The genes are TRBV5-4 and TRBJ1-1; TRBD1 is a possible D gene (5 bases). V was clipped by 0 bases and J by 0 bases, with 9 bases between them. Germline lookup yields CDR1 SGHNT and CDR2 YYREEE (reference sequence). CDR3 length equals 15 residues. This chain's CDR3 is CASSLDAGLNTEAFF. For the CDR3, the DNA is TGTGCCAGCAGCTTGGATGCGGGGCTGAACACTGAAGCTTTCTTT.

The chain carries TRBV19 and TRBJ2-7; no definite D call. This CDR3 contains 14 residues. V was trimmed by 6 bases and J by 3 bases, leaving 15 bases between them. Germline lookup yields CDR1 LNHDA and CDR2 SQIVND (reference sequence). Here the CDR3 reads CASSPGDRHYEQYF. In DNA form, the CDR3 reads TGTGCCAGTAGCCCCGGTGACCGACACTACGAGCAGTACTTC.

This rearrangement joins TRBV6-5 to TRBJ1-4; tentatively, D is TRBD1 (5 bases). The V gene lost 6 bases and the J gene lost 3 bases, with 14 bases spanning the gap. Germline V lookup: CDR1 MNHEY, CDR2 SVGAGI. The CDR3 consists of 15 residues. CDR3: CASSPSRGSNEKLFF. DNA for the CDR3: TGTGCCAGCAGCCCGAGTCGGGGGTCTAATGAAAAACTGTTTTTT.

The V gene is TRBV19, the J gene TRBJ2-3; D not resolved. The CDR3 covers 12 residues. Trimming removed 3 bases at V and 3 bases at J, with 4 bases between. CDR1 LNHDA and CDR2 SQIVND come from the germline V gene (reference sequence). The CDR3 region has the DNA TGTGCCAGTAGTATTCGGACAGATACGCAGTATTTT. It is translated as CASSIRTDTQYF. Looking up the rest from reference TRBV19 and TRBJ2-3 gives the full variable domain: DGGITQSPKYLFRKEGQNVTLSCEQNLNHDAMYWYRQDPGQGLRLIYYSQIVNDFQKGDIAEGYSVSREKKESFPLTVTSAQKNPTAFYLCASSIRTDTQYFGPGTRLTVL.

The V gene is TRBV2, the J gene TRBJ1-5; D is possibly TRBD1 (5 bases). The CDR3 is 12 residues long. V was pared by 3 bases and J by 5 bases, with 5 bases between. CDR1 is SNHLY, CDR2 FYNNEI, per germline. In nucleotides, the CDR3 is TGTGCCAGCAGTGACAGGGATCAGCCCCAGCATTTT. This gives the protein CASSDRDQPQHF.